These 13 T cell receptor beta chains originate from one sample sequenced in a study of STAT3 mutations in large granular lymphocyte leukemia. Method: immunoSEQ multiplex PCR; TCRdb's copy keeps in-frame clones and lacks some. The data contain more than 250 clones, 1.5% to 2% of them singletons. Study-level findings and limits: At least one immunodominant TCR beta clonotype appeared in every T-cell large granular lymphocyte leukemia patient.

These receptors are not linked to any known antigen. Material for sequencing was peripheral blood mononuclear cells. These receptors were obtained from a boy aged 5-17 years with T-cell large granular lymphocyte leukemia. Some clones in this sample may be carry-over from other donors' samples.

The CDR3 reads CASSPPFNEQFF. CDR3 DNA: TGTGCCAGCTCACCGCCGTTCAATGAGCAGTTCTTC. The chain recombines TRBV18 with TRBJ2-1, with unresolved D. V was pared by 3 bases and J by 6 bases, with 6 bases between. CDR3 length: 12 residues. CDR1 and CDR2 from the germline V gene are KGHSH and LQKENI.

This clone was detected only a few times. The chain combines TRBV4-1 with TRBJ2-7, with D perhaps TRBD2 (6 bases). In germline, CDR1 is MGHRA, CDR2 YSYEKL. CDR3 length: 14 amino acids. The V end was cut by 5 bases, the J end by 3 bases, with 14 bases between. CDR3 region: CASSSAGLSYEQYF. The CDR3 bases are TGCGCCAGCAGCTCGGCGGGACTCAGCTACGAGCAGTACTTC.

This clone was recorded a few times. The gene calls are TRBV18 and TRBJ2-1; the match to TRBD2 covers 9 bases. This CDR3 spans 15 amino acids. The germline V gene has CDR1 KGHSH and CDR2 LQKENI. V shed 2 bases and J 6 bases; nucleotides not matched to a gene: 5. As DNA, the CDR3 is TGTGCCAGCTCACCAGGACTAGCGAGCACCAATGAGCAGTTCTTC. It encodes CASSPGLASTNEQFF.

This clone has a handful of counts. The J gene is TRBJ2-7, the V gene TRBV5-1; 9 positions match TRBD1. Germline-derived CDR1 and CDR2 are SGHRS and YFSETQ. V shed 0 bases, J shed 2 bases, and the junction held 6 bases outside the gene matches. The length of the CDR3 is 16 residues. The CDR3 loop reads CASSLAMGTGTYEQYF. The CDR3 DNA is TGCGCCAGCAGCTTGGCGATGGGGACAGGGACCTACGAGCAGTACTTC.

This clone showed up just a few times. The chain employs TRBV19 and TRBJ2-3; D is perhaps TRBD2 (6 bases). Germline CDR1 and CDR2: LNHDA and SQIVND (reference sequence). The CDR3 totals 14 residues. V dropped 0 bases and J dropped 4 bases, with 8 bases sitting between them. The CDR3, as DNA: TGTGCCAGTAGTATAGATAGCGGTTCAGATACGCAGTATTTT. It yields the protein CASSIDSGSDTQYF.

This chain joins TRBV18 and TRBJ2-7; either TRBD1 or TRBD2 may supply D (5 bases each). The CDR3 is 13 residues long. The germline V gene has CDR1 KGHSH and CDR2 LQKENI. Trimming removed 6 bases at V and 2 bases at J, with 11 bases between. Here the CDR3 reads CASSVLGAYEQYF. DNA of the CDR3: TGTGCCAGCTCGGTTCTGGGGGCCTACGAGCAGTACTTC.

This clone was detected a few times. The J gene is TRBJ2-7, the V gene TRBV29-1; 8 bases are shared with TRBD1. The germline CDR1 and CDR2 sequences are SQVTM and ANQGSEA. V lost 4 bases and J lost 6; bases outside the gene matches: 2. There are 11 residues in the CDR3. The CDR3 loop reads CSVGTGIEQYF. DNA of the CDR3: TGCAGCGTTGGGACAGGGATCGAGCAGTACTTC.

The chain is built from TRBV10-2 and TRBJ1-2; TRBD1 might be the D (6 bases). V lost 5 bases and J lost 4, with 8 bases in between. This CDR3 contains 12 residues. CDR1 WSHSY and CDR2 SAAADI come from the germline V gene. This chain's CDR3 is CASSTDSYGYTF. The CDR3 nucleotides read TGCGCCAGCAGTACGGACAGCTATGGCTACACCTTC.

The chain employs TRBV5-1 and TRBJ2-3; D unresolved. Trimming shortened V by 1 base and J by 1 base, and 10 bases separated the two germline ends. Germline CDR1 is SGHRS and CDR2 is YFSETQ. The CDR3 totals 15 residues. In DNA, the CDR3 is TGCGCCAGCAGCTTGATCACGGCGGGCACAGATACGCAGTATTTT. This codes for CASSLITAGTDTQYF.

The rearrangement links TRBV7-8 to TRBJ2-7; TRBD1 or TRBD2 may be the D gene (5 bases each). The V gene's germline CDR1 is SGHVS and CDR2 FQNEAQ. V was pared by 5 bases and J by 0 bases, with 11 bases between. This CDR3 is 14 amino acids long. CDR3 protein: CASSLGAFSYEQYF. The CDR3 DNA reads TGTGCCAGCAGCCTCGGGGCCTTCTCCTACGAGCAGTACTTC.

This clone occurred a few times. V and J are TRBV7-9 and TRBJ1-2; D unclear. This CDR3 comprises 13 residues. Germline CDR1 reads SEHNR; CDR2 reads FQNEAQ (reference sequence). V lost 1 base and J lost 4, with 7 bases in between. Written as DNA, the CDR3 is TGTGCCAGCAGCTTAGACGGTCTCTATGGCTACACCTTC. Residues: CASSLDGLYGYTF.

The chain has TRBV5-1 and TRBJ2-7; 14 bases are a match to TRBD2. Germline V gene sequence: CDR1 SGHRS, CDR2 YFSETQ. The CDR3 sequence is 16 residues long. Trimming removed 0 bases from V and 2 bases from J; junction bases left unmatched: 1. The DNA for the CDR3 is TGCGCCAGCAGCTTGGGACTAGCGGGAGGGCCCTACGAGCAGTACTTC. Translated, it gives CASSLGLAGGPYEQYF.

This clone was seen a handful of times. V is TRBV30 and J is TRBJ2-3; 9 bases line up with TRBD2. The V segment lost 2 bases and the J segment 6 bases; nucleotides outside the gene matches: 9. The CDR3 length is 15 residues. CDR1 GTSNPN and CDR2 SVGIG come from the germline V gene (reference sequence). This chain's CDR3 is CAWSHWREGRDTQYF. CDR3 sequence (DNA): TGTGCCTGGAGTCACTGGCGGGAGGGGCGGGATACGCAGTATTTT.